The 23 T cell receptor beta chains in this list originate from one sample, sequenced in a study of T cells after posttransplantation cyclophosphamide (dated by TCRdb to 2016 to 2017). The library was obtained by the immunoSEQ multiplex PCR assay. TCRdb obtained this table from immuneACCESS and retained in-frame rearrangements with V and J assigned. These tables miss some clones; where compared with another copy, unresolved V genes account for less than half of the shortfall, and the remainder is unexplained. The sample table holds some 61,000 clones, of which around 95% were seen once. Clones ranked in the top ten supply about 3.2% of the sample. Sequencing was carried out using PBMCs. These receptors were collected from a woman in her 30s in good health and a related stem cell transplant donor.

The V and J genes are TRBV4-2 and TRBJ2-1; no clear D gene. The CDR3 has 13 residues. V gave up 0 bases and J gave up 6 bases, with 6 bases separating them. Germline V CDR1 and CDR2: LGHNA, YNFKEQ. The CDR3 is CASSQEISNEQFF. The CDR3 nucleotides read TGTGCCAGCAGCCAAGAGATTAGCAATGAGCAGTTCTTC.

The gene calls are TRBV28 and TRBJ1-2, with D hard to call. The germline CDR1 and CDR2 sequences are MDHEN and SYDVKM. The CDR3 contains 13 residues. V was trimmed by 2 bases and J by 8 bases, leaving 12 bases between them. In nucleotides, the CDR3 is TGTGCCAGCAGTTTACAGGCGGTGATCGGCTACACCTTC. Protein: CASSLQAVIGYTF.

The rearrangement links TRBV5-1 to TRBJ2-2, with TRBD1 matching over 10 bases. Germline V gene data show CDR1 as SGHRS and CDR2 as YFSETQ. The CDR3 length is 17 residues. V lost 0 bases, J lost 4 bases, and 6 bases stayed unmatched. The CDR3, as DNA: TGCGCCAGCAGCTTGGGAAGCCGGACAGGGGGCACCGGGGAGCTGTTTTTT. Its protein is CASSLGSRTGGTGELFF.

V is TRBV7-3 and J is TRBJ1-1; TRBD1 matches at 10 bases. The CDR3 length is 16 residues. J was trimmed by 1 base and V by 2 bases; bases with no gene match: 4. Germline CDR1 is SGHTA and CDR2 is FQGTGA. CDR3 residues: CASSLARQGANTEAFF. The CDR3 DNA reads TGTGCCAGCAGCTTAGCCCGACAGGGGGCGAACACTGAAGCTTTCTTT.

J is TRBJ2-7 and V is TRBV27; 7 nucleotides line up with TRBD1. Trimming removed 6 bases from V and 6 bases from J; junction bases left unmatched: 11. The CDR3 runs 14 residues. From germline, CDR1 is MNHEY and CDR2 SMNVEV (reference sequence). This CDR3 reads CASSPKGARSEQYF. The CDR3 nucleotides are TGTGCCAGCAGCCCTAAGGGGGCGCGGAGCGAGCAGTACTTC.

The chain's CDR3 is CASSRTSYEQYF. CDR3 DNA: TGTGCCAGCTCCCGGACATCTTACGAGCAGTACTTC. V gene TRBV18 combines with J gene TRBJ2-7; TRBD1 might be the D (5 bases). CDR1 is KGHSH, CDR2 LQKENI, per germline. V gave up 6 bases and J gave up 4 bases, with 10 bases separating them. This CDR3 comprises 12 residues.

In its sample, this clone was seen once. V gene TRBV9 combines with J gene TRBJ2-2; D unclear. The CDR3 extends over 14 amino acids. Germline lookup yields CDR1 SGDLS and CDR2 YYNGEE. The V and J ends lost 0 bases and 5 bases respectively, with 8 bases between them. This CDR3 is CASSVVVSTGELFF. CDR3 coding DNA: TGTGCCAGCAGCGTAGTTGTTTCGACCGGGGAGCTGTTTTTT. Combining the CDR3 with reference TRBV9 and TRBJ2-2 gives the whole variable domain DSGVTQTPKHLITATGQRVTLRCSPRSGDLSVYWYQQSLDQGLQFLIQYYNGEERAKGNILERFSAQQFPDLHSELNLSSLELGDSALYFCASSVVVSTGELFFGEGSRLTVL.

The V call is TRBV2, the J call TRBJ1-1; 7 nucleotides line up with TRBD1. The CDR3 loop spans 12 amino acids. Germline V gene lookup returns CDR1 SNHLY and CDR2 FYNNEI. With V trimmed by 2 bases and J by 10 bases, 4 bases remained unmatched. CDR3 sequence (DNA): TGTGCCAGCAGTGAAAGCCAGGGGGTAGCTTTCTTT. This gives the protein CASSESQGVAFF.

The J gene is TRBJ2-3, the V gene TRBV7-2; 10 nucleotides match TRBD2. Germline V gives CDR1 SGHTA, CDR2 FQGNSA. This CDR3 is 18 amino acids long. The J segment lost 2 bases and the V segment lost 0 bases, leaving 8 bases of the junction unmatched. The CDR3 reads CASSLASGGVYYTDTQYF. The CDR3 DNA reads TGTGCCAGCAGCTTAGCCAGCGGGGGGGTCTATTACACAGATACGCAGTATTTT. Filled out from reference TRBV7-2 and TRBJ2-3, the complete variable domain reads GAGVSQSPSNKVTEKGKDVELRCDPISGHTALYWYRQSLGQGLEFLIYFQGNSAPDKSGLPSDRFSAERTGGSVSTLTIQRTQQEDSAVYLCASSLASGGVYYTDTQYFGPGTRLTVL.

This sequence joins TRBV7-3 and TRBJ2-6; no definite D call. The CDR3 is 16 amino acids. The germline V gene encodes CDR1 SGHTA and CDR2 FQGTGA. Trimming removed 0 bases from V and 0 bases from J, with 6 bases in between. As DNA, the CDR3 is TGTGCCAGCAGCTTAACGTTGGCCTCTGGGGCCAACGTCCTGACTTTC. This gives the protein CASSLTLASGANVLTF.

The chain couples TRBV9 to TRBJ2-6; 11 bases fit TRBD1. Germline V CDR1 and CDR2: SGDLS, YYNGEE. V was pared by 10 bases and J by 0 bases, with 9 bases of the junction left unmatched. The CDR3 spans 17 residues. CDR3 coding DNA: TGTGCCGGGGGACAGGGGGTAGGAATCTCTGGGGCCAACGTCCTGACTTTC. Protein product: CAGGQGVGISGANVLTF.

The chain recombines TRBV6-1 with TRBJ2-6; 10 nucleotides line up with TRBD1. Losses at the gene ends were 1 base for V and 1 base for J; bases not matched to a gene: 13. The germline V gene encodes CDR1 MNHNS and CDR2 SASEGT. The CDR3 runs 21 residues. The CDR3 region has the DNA TGTGCCAGCAGTGAAGACGGGACAGGGGATTTTTTGAGATCTGGGGCCAACGTCCTGACTTTC. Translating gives CASSEDGTGDFLRSGANVLTF.

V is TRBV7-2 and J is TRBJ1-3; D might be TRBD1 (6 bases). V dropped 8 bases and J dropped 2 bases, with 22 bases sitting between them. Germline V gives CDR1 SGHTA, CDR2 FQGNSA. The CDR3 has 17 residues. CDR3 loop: CASPPLFLRGPGNTIYF. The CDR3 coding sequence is TGTGCCAGCCCCCCCCTTTTTCTCAGGGGCCCTGGAAACACCATATATTTT.

Here the CDR3 DNA reads TGTGCCAGCAGGCCGGGACCTAACACAGATACGCAGTATTTT. Translation: CASRPGPNTDTQYF. The chain recombines TRBV28 with TRBJ2-3, with D perhaps given as TRBD1 or TRBD2 (5 bases each). With 6 bases removed from V and 2 bases from J, the gap between germline ends came to 12 bases. Germline CDR1 MDHEN, CDR2 SYDVKM. The CDR3 spans 14 residues.

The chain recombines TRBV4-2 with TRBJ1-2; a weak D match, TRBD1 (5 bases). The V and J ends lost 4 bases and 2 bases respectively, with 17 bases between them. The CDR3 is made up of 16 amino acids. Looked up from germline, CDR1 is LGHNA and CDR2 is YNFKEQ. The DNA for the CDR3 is TGTGCCAGCAGCCCTGATCTGGCAGGGACGAACTATGGCTACACCTTC. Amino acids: CASSPDLAGTNYGYTF.

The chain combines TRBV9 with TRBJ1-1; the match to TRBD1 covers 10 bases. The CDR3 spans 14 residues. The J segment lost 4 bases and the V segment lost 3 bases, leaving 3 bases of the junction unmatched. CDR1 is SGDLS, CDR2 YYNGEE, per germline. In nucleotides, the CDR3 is TGTGCCAGCAGCGCGAGACAGGGGGCCACTGAAGCTTTCTTT. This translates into CASSARQGATEAFF.

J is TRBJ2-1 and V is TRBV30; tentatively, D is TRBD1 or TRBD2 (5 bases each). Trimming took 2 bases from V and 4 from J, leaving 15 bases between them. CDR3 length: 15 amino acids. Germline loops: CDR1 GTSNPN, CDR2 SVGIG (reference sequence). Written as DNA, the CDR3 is TGTGCCTGGAGTAGGACGGGACGCGGGTACAATGAGCAGTTCTTC. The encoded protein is CAWSRTGRGYNEQFF.

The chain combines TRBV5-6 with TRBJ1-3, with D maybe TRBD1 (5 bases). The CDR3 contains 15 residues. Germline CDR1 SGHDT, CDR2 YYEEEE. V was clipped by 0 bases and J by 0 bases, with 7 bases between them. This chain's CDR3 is CASSLVGLSGNTIYF. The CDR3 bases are TGTGCCAGCAGCTTGGTGGGGCTCTCTGGAAACACCATATATTTT.

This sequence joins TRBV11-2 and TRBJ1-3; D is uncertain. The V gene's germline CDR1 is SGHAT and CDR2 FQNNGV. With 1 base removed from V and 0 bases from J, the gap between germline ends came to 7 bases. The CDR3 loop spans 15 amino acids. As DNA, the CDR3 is TGTGCCAGCAGCTTAGGTCTGAGCTCTGGAAACACCATATATTTT. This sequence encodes CASSLGLSSGNTIYF.

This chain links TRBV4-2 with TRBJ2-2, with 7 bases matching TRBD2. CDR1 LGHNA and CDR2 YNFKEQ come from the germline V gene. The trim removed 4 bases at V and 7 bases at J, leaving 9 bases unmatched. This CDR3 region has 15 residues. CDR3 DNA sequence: TGTGCCAGCAGCCCTATGGGAGGGGTGAGCGGGGAGCTGTTTTTT. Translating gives CASSPMGGVSGELFF.

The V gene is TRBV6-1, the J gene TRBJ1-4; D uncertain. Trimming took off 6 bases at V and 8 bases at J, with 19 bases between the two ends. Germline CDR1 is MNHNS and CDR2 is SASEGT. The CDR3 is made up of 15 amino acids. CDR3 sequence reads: CASRISGGDGEKLFF. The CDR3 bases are TGTGCCAGCAGGATTAGTGGCGGGGATGGAGAAAAACTGTTTTTT.

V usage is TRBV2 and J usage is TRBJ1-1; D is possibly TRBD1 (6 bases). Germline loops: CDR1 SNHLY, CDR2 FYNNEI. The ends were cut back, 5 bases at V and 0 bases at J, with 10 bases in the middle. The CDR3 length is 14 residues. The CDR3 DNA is TGTGCCAGCAGTCCGGGACATTTGAACACTGAAGCTTTCTTT. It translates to CASSPGHLNTEAFF.

In DNA form, the CDR3 reads TGTGCCTGGAGTGTAGGGGGACCCATTATCCGGTTCTTC. Translating gives CAWSVGGPIIRFF. The J gene is TRBJ2-1, the V gene TRBV30, with D perhaps matching TRBD1 (6 bases). The V gene lost 0 bases and the J gene lost 15 bases, with 18 bases spanning the gap. From germline, CDR1 is GTSNPN and CDR2 SVGIG (reference sequence). This CDR3 has 13 amino acids.